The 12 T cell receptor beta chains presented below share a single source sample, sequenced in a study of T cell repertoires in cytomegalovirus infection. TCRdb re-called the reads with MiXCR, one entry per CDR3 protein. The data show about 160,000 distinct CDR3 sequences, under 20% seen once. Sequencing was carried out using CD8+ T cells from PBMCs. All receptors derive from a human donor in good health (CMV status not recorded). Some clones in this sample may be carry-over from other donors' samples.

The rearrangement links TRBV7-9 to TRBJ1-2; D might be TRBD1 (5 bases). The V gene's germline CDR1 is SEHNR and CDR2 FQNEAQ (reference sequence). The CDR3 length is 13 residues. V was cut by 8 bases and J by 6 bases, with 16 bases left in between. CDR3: CASGIRLGDGYTF. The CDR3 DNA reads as TGTGCCAGCGGAATTAGGCTGGGGGATGGCTACACCTTC.

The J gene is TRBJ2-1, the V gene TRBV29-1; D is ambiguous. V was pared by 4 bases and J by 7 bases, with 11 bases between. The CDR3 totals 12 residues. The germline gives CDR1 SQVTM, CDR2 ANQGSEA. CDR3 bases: TGCAGCGTTGTCCCTTCCAAGAATGAGCAGTTCTTC. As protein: CSVVPSKNEQFF.

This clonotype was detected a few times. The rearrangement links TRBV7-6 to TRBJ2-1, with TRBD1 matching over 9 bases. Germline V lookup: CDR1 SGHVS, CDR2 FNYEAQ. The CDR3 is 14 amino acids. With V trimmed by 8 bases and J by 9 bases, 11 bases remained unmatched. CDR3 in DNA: TGTGCCAGCGTGGGGGGACAGGGAGGGAGTGAGCAGTTCTTC. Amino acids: CASVGGQGGSEQFF.

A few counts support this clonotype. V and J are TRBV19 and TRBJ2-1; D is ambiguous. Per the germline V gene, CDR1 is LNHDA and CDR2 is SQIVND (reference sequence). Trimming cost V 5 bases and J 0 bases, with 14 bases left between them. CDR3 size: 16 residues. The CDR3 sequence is CASSAYSASSYNEQFF. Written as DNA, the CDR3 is TGTGCCAGTAGTGCCTACTCGGCGAGCTCCTACAATGAGCAGTTCTTC.

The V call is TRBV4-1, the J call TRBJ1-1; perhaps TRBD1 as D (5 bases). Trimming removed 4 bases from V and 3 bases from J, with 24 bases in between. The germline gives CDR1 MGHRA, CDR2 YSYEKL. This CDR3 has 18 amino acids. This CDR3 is CASSRAGTGGGEDTEAFF. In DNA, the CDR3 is TGCGCCAGCAGCCGAGCCGGGACCGGAGGAGGGGAGGACACTGAAGCTTTCTTT.

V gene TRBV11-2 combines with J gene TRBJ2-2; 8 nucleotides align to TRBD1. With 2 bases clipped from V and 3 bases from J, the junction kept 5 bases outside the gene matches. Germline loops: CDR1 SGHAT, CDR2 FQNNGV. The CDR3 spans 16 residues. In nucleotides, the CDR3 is TGTGCCAGCAGCTTAACCCGGACAGGGCACACCGGGGAGCTGTTTTTT. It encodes CASSLTRTGHTGELFF.

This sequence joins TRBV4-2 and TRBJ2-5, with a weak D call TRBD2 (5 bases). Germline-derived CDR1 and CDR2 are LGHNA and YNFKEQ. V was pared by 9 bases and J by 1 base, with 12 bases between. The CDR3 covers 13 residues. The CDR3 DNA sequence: TGTGCCAGTTCGGACTTCCTCCAAGAGACCCAGTACTTC. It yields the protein CASSDFLQETQYF.

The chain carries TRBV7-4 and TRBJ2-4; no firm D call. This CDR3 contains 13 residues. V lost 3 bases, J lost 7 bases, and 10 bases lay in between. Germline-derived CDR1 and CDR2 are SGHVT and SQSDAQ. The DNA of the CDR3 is TGTGCCAGCAGCTTTCCCGAGAAGAACATTCAGTACTTC. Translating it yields CASSFPEKNIQYF.

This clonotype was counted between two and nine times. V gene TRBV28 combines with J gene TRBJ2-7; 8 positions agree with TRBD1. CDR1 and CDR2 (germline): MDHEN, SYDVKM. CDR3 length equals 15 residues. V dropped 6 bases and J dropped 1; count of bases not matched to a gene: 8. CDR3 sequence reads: CASSPRTGRSYEQYF. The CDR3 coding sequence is TGTGCCAGCAGCCCTAGGACAGGGAGGTCCTACGAGCAGTACTTC.

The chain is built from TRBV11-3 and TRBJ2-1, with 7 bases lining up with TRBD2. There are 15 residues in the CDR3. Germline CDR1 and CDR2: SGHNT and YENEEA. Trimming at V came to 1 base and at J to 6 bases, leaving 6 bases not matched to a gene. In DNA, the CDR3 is TGTGCCAGCAGCTTAGGCCTAGCGGAGATCAATGAGCAGTTCTTC. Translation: CASSLGLAEINEQFF.

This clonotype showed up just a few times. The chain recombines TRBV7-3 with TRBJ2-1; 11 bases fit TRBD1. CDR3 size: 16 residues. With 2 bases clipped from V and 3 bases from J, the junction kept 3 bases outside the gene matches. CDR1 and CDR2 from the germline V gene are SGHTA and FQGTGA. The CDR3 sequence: CASSLEGTGGYNEQFF. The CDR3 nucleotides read TGTGCCAGCAGCTTAGAAGGGACAGGGGGCTACAATGAGCAGTTCTTC.

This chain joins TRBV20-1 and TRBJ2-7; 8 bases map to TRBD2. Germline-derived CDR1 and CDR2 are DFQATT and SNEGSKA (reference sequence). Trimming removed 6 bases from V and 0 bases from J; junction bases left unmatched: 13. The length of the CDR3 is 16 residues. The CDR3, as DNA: TGCAGTGCCGAGTTCCCTAGCGGGCAACACTCCTACGAGCAGTACTTC. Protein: CSAEFPSGQHSYEQYF.